Below, 31 T cell receptor beta chains from the same sample are listed, as sequenced in a study of blood T cells in healthy people across ages. Using a J-beta primer mix together with a sample-barcoded 5' primer, a second PCR was run for about 6 to 11 cycles. TCRdb called the 5' RACE reads again in MiXCR, with one record for every CDR3 protein. This sample carries fewer than 950,000 distinct CDR3 sequences, under 40% of them seen once, and the ten largest clones take 10% to 15%. Specimen: blood. The receptors derive from a man aged 18-30 years in good health.

V gene TRBV7-9 combines with J gene TRBJ2-5; 8 bases map to TRBD1. The germline CDR1 and CDR2 sequences are SEHNR and FQNEAQ (reference sequence). The CDR3 has 16 amino acids. Losses at the gene ends were 2 bases for V and 4 bases for J; bases not matched to a gene: 9. This chain's CDR3 is CASSLNAGGVGETQYF. In DNA form, the CDR3 reads TGTGCCAGCAGCTTAAATGCAGGGGGCGTCGGAGAGACCCAGTACTTC. The entire variable domain, with the rest obtained from reference TRBV7-9 and TRBJ2-5, is as follows: DTGVSQNPRHKITKRGQNVTFRCDPISEHNRLYWYRQTLGQGPEFLTYFQNEAQLEKSRLLSDRFSAERPKGSFSTLEIQRTEQGDSAMYLCASSLNAGGVGETQYFGPGTRLLVL.

The V gene is TRBV5-6, the J gene TRBJ2-7, with 12 bases lining up with TRBD2. Gene TRBJ2-5 matches the end of the DNA better, so the J call may be wrong. The CDR3 consists of 17 residues. In germline, CDR1 is SGHDT, CDR2 YYEEEE. Here the CDR3 reads CASSATSGGPWGETQYF. The CDR3, as DNA: TGTGCCAGCAGCGCAACTAGCGGGGGGCCTTGGGGTGAGACCCAGTACTTC.

The chain couples TRBV30 to TRBJ2-1; 9 nucleotides align to TRBD2. Germline assignment: CDR1 GTSNPN and CDR2 SVGIG (reference sequence). With 5 bases clipped from V and 4 bases from J, the junction kept 3 bases outside the gene matches. The CDR3 loop spans 13 amino acids. As DNA, the CDR3 is TGTGCCTGGGGGACTAGCAGGTACAATGAGCAGTTCTTC. Translated, it gives CAWGTSRYNEQFF.

In its sample, this clonotype was seen once. This sequence joins TRBV10-3 and TRBJ2-5, with 9 bases that match TRBD1. The CDR3 is 14 amino acids. Per the germline V gene, CDR1 is ENHRY and CDR2 is SYGVKD. V lost 5 bases to trimming and J lost 11 bases; unmatched junction nucleotides: 12. CDR3 coding DNA: TGTGCCATCAGTTCGACAGGGGGAAACAATGAGCAGTACTTC. Translating it yields CAISSTGGNNEQYF.

This chain links TRBV27 with TRBJ1-2; D perhaps matches TRBD1 (6 bases). This CDR3 is 18 amino acids long. The germline CDR1 and CDR2 sequences are MNHEY and SMNVEV (reference sequence). The V end lost 2 bases, the J end lost 3 bases, and 22 bases lay between the germline ends. CDR3 region: CASSLVALNSGAHYGYTF. For the CDR3, the DNA is TGTGCCAGCAGTTTAGTAGCGCTTAACTCAGGGGCCCACTATGGCTACACCTTC.

This clonotype occurred many times. The chain has TRBV4-1 and TRBJ2-3; possible D gene TRBD2, 5 bases. The CDR3 loop spans 15 amino acids. The V gene lost 1 base and the J gene lost 2 bases, with 10 bases spanning the gap. From germline, CDR1 is MGHRA and CDR2 YSYEKL. Here the CDR3 reads CASSQGSSDTDTQYF. The CDR3 nucleotides are TGCGCCAGCAGCCAAGGTAGTAGCGACACAGATACGCAGTATTTT.

As DNA, the CDR3 is TGCAGCGCTGCTAGGAATGAGGCAGATACGCAGTATTTT. As protein: CSAARNEADTQYF. This chain joins TRBV29-1 and TRBJ2-3; D not certain. The V end was cut by 7 bases, the J end by 4 bases, with 15 bases between. Germline V gives CDR1 SQVTM, CDR2 ANQGSEA. CDR3 size: 13 residues.

The CDR3 sequence: CSARDQTGNTEAFF. The CDR3 region has the DNA TGCAGTGCTAGAGACCAGACAGGGAACACTGAAGCTTTCTTT. The chain recombines TRBV20-1 with TRBJ1-1, with D tentatively TRBD1 (6 bases). Between the trimmed V and J ends, which lost 0 bases and 1 base, there was a span of 9 bases. This CDR3 spans 14 amino acids. The germline V gene has CDR1 DFQATT and CDR2 SNEGSKA (reference sequence).

This clonotype was seen more than once but under ten times. The gene calls are TRBV7-9 and TRBJ1-5, with TRBD1 identical over 8 bases. This CDR3 region has 14 residues. J gave up 4 bases and V 4 bases, and 3 bases lay outside the gene matches. Per the germline V gene, CDR1 is SEHNR and CDR2 is FQNEAQ (reference sequence). The CDR3 loop reads CASSSTGANQPQHF. Here the CDR3 DNA reads TGTGCCAGCAGCTCGACAGGGGCGAATCAGCCCCAGCATTTT.

This chain connects TRBV4-3 to TRBJ2-2; the match to TRBD1 covers 9 bases. The CDR3 loop spans 18 amino acids. Trimming cost V 1 base and J 5 bases; bases outside gene matches: 11. The germline CDR1 and CDR2 sequences are LGHNA and YSLEER. CDR3 coding DNA: TGCGCCAGCAGCCAAGCCCCAACCGGGACAGGGAGGACCGGGGAGCTGTTTTTT. Translating gives CASSQAPTGTGRTGELFF.

The rearrangement links TRBV20-1 to TRBJ2-4, with D possibly TRBD2 on 5 matching bases. CDR3 length equals 14 residues. Trimming shortened V by 6 bases and J by 1 base, and 13 bases separated the two germline ends. Germline values: CDR1 DFQATT, CDR2 SNEGSKA (reference sequence). This CDR3 is CSAQSGFAKNIQYF. Here the CDR3 DNA reads TGCAGTGCGCAGAGCGGTTTTGCCAAAAACATTCAGTACTTC.

Comments on this clonotype: Because the CDR3 is missing its conserved closing phenylalanine or tryptophan, this is likely a read error. V gene TRBV10-3 combines with J gene TRBJ2-5; D possibly corresponds to TRBD2 (7 bases). The J call may be in error: the DNA end matches TRBJ2-7 better. The CDR3 totals 13 residues. Germline values: CDR1 ENHRY, CDR2 SYGVKD. CDR3: CAISPGGRYEQYS. For the CDR3, the DNA is TGTGCCATCAGCCCGGGGGGCCGGTACGAGCAGTACTCC.

This clonotype has at least ten counts. The chain uses TRBV12-3 or TRBV12-4 and TRBJ1-1, with 8 bases fitting TRBD1. The CDR3 has 11 residues. V dropped 7 bases and J dropped 12; count of bases not matched to a gene: 7. The CDR3 protein is CASNKDRATFF. The CDR3 DNA reads TGTGCCAGCAACAAGGACAGGGCAACTTTCTTT.

This clonotype was counted only a few times. In DNA form, the CDR3 reads TGTGCCAGCAGCTTAAGCCAGGCGAACCAAGAGACCCAGTACTTC. Its protein product is CASSLSQANQETQYF. The chain is built from TRBV7-3 and TRBJ2-5; D remains unclear. The CDR3 runs to 15 residues. V was cut by 1 base and J by 0 bases, with 9 bases left in between. Germline CDR1 and CDR2: SGHTA and FQGTGA.

The genes are TRBV15 and TRBJ2-1, with 9 bases lining up with TRBD2. Losses at the gene ends were 0 bases for V and 6 bases for J; bases not matched to a gene: 6. The CDR3 loop spans 16 amino acids. Germline V CDR1 and CDR2: LNHNV, YYDKDF (reference sequence). The CDR3 DNA is TGTGCCACCAGCAGAGATATAGGCGGGAGGGTCAATGAGCAGTTCTTC. The encoded protein is CATSRDIGGRVNEQFF.

The rearrangement links TRBV6-6 to TRBJ2-3, with D uncertain. Germline-derived CDR1 and CDR2 are MNHNY and SVGAGI (reference sequence). Trimming removed 8 bases from V and 4 bases from J, with 10 bases in between. The CDR3 contains 12 residues. The CDR3 sequence is CASRPGSDTQYF. CDR3 coding DNA: TGTGCCAGCCGGCCAGGCTCAGATACGCAGTATTTT.

Regarding this clonotype: The germline gene is not matched at one end of the junction; a read error may be the cause. The chain joins TRBV20-1 to TRBJ2-3, with unresolved D. Germline V gene sequence: CDR1 DFQATT, CDR2 SNEGSKA (reference sequence). This CDR3 is 14 amino acids long. CDR3 sequence: CGARDMTSTDTQYF. CDR3 sequence (DNA): TGCGGTGCTAGAGACATGACTAGCACAGATACGCAGTATTTT.

The chain employs TRBV5-1 and TRBJ2-5; the match to TRBD2 covers 10 bases. V trimming: 0 bases; J trimming: 3 bases; junction bases outside the gene matches: 5. The CDR3 sequence is 16 residues long. CDR1 and CDR2 from the germline V gene are SGHRS and YFSETQ. The CDR3 DNA follows: TGCGCCAGCAGCTTGGGCGCCGGGACTAGCGAAGAGACCCAGTACTTC. Translated: CASSLGAGTSEETQYF.

Notes on this clonotype: This may come from a read error, since a much larger clone is one base off. The V gene is TRBV4-3, the J gene TRBJ2-3; D gene ambiguous. Between the trimmed V and J ends, which lost 0 bases and 4 bases, there was a span of 14 bases. The germline gives CDR1 LGHNA, CDR2 YSLEER. The CDR3 is made up of 16 amino acids. The CDR3 here is CASSQDSSQTADTQYF. The CDR3 region has the DNA TGCGCCAGCAGCCAAGATAGCTCACAGACCGCAGATACGCAGTATTTT.

The chain joins TRBV20-1 to TRBJ1-1; D may be TRBD1 (5 bases). The CDR3 length is 14 residues. Germline V gene lookup returns CDR1 DFQATT and CDR2 SNEGSKA (reference sequence). The ends were cut back, 5 bases at V and 4 bases at J, with 17 bases in the middle. The CDR3 region is CSASPTAGGTEAFF. CDR3 sequence (DNA): TGCAGTGCTTCGCCGACAGCCGGCGGCACTGAAGCTTTCTTT.

This clonotype was seen ten or more times. The rearrangement links TRBV7-8 to TRBJ1-2; possible D gene TRBD1, 6 bases. From germline, CDR1 is SGHVS and CDR2 FQNEAQ. This CDR3 has 14 amino acids. V gave up 4 bases and J gave up 3 bases, with 12 bases separating them. Here the CDR3 DNA reads TGTGCCAGCAGCTCGCAGGGGACTGACTATGGCTACACCTTC. Translating gives CASSSQGTDYGYTF. Filled out from reference TRBV7-8 and TRBJ1-2, the complete variable domain reads GAGVSQSPRYKVAKRGQDVALRCDPISGHVSLFWYQQALGQGPEFLTYFQNEAQLDKSGLPSDRFFAERPEGSVSTLKIQRTQQEDSAVYLCASSSQGTDYGYTFGSGTRLTVV.

In its sample, this clonotype was seen a few times. V and J are TRBV27 and TRBJ1-1; D is ambiguous. The CDR3 contains 17 residues. Trimming stripped 6 bases from V and 3 bases from J, with 23 bases between. CDR1 and CDR2 from the germline V gene are MNHEY and SMNVEV (reference sequence). The CDR3 DNA reads TGTGCCAGCAGCAACTTCCGGACGGCCTTCGGGTACACTGAAGCTTTCTTT. Translation gives CASSNFRTAFGYTEAFF.

The chain carries TRBV7-2 and TRBJ1-2, with 7 bases lining up with TRBD1. Trimming took 1 base from V and 11 from J; bases not matched to a gene: 13. The germline V gene has CDR1 SGHTA and CDR2 FQGNSA. The CDR3 spans 15 residues. CDR3 sequence reads: CASSLGGLGQDRYTF. The DNA of the CDR3 is TGTGCCAGCAGCTTAGGAGGTCTCGGACAGGACCGGTACACCTTC.

This clonotype turned up a few times. V is TRBV12-3 or TRBV12-4 and J is TRBJ2-5; D is unclear. Trimming removed 3 bases from V and 5 bases from J, with 10 bases in between. The CDR3 has 13 amino acids. CDR3 DNA sequence: TGTGCCAGCAGTTTCAACGAGGCGGAGACCCAGTACTTC. It codes for CASSFNEAETQYF.

This clonotype was seen ten or more times. CDR3 protein: CASSPIQVYF. The CDR3 region has the DNA TGCGCCAGCAGCCCTATACAGGTGTATTTT. The chain recombines TRBV4-3 with TRBJ2-3; a weak D match, TRBD1 (5 bases). Germline CDR1 LGHNA, CDR2 YSLEER. V was pared by 4 bases and J by 14 bases, with 10 bases between. The CDR3 sequence is 10 residues long.

The chain uses TRBV5-1 and TRBJ1-2, with D unclear. Between the trimmed V and J ends, which lost 3 bases and 9 bases, there was a span of 15 bases. Germline assignment: CDR1 SGHRS and CDR2 YFSETQ. This CDR3 comprises 13 residues. The CDR3 reads CASSSSRDGSYTF. CDR3 nucleotides: TGCGCCAGCAGCTCGAGCCGCGACGGCAGCTACACCTTC.

Worth noting for this clonotype: At one end, the junction sequence differs from germline, possibly due to a read error. The chain couples TRBV7-9 to TRBJ1-6; TRBD1 matches at 8 bases. Germline V gene sequence: CDR1 SEHNR, CDR2 FQNEAQ (reference sequence). The CDR3 is made up of 17 amino acids. The chain's CDR3 is CASSYHEKQGVDSPFHF. The CDR3 region has the DNA TGTGCCAGCAGCTACCACGAAAAACAGGGGGTTGATTCACCCTTCCACTTT. Full variable domain (missing parts from reference TRBV7-9 and TRBJ1-6): DTGVSQNPRHKITKRGQNVTFRCDPISEHNRLYWYRQTLGQGPEFLTYFQNEAQLEKSRLLSDRFSAERPKGSFSTLEIQRTEQGDSAMYLCASSYHEKQGVDSPFHFGNGTRLTVT.

The table lists this clonotype with a few counts. The chain links TRBV27 to TRBJ2-3; D could derive from TRBD1 or TRBD2 (5 bases each). This CDR3 spans 14 amino acids. Germline lookup yields CDR1 MNHEY and CDR2 SMNVEV (reference sequence). Trimming left V 3 bases short and J 5 bases short, with 12 bases between. CDR3 in amino acids: CASSFRMRGDTQYF. CDR3 sequence (DNA): TGTGCCAGCAGTTTTCGAATGAGGGGAGATACGCAGTATTTT.

The V call is TRBV14, the J call TRBJ2-7, with a possible D match to TRBD2 (5 bases). V dropped 0 bases and J dropped 2 bases, with 26 bases sitting between them. Germline V lookup: CDR1 SGHDN, CDR2 FVKESK. The CDR3 sequence is 20 residues long. The CDR3 region is CASSQDKPSGTNTYPYEQYF. The CDR3 DNA sequence: TGTGCCAGCAGCCAAGATAAACCTTCGGGAACCAACACGTATCCCTACGAGCAGTACTTC. Using reference TRBV14 and TRBJ2-7 for the parts outside the CDR3, the full variable domain is EAGVTQFPSHSVIEKGQTVTLRCDPISGHDNLYWYRRVMGKEIKFLLHFVKESKQDESGMPNNRFLAERTGGTYSTLKVQPAELEDSGVYFCASSQDKPSGTNTYPYEQYFGPGTRLTVT.

This clonotype was seen more than once but under ten times. CDR3 protein: CASSQDKGTYGYTF. The CDR3 nucleotides are TGCGCCAGCAGCCAAGATAAGGGGACCTATGGCTACACCTTC. This sequence joins TRBV4-3 and TRBJ1-2, with TRBD1 as a possible D gene (5 bases). CDR1 and CDR2 from the germline V gene are LGHNA and YSLEER. The CDR3 runs 14 residues. Trimming stripped 0 bases from V and 4 bases from J, with 9 bases between.

A note on this clonotype: One end of the junction fails to match germline, which may point to a read error. This rearrangement joins TRBV2 to TRBJ2-3; no clear D gene. There are 14 residues in the CDR3. CDR1 is SNHLY and CDR2 is FYNNEI in the germline V gene. The CDR3 sequence is CASSVARSTETQYF. CDR3 DNA: TGTGCCAGCAGTGTTGCTAGGAGCACAGAGACGCAGTATTTT.